One sample yielded the 23 T cell receptor beta chains listed below, sequenced in a study of T cells expressing NK-cell markers. TCRdb reworked the 5' RACE reads into one entry per CDR3 protein, no DNA. The sample table sets out 300,000 to 500,000 distinct CDR3 sequences. Sequences were obtained from blood T cells: a sorted CD56 or NKG2C T cell subset, CD4+ or CD8+ T cells, or bulk PBMC T cells (not recorded which). Receptor source: a woman aged 50 to 60 in good health.

The V call is TRBV4-1, the J call TRBJ2-7; the D call of TRBD2 rests on TCRdb alone, since no DNA is present to check it. Germline V gives CDR1 MGHRA, CDR2 YSYEKL. The CDR3 has 16 residues. The CDR3: CASSQTDRGRGDEQYF.

The V and J genes are TRBV5-5 and TRBJ2-3; TCRdb's D call, TRBD1, is unchecked because there is no DNA. Germline lookup yields CDR1 SGHKS and CDR2 YYEKEE (reference sequence). This CDR3 contains 14 residues. CDR3 sequence: CATKEGLRTDTQYF. Based on the CDR3 plus reference TRBV5-5 and TRBJ2-3, the full variable domain is DAGVTQSPTHLIKTRGQQVTLRCSPISGHKSVSWYQQVLGQGPQFIFQYYEKEERGRGNFPDRFSARQFPNYSSELNVNALLLGDSALYLCATKEGLRTDTQYFGPGTRLTVL.

J is TRBJ2-1 and V is TRBV14. This CDR3 is 14 amino acids long. Germline V gene lookup returns CDR1 SGHDN and CDR2 FVKESK. The CDR3 region is CASQPGSSYNEQFF.

This rearrangement joins TRBV7-2 to TRBJ2-3; TCRdb's D call of TRBD1 is untestable without DNA. CDR1 SGHTA and CDR2 FQGNSA come from the germline V gene. The CDR3 loop spans 17 amino acids. Here the CDR3 reads CASSLSGASGFTDTQYF.

This chain joins TRBV5-1 and TRBJ2-2; absent DNA, TCRdb's TRBD1 call cannot be checked. Per germline, CDR1 SGHRS and CDR2 YFSETQ. CDR3 length: 17 amino acids. The CDR3 region is CASSRTDRVLNTGELFF.

V is TRBV29-1 and J is TRBJ2-1. The CDR3 sequence is 14 residues long. In germline, CDR1 is SQVTM, CDR2 ANQGSEA. The CDR3 loop is CSVESRGAYNEQFF.

The chain has TRBV5-1 and TRBJ2-1; checking the TCRdb D call of TRBD2 is not possible without DNA. Germline V gene lookup returns CDR1 SGHRS and CDR2 YFSETQ. This CDR3 is 15 amino acids long. The CDR3 loop is CASSSWFGRGNEQFF. The full variable domain, completed using reference TRBV5-1 and TRBJ2-1, is KAGVTQTPRYLIKTRGQQVTLSCSPISGHRSVSWYQQTPGQGLQFLFEYFSETQRNKGNFPGRFSGRQFSNSRSEMNVSTLELGDSALYLCASSSWFGRGNEQFFGPGTRLTVL.

The rearrangement links TRBV4-2 to TRBJ2-2. CDR3 length: 11 amino acids. Germline CDR1 reads LGHNA; CDR2 reads YNFKEQ. CDR3 in amino acids: CASRQDRELFF.

The chain carries TRBV5-1 and TRBJ2-1; the D call of TRBD1 rests on TCRdb alone, since no DNA is present to check it. Germline V CDR1 and CDR2: SGHRS, YFSETQ. The CDR3 is made up of 13 amino acids. CDR3 sequence reads: CASSLEDNTGQFF.

V gene TRBV3-1 combines with J gene TRBJ2-6; without DNA, the TCRdb call of TRBD1 cannot be checked. The CDR3 loop spans 16 amino acids. Germline V lookup: CDR1 LGHDT, CDR2 YNNKEL (reference sequence). The CDR3 loop is CASSQEGGPGANVLTF.

The gene calls are TRBV4-1 and TRBJ2-2; TCRdb selects TRBD2, and the lack of DNA leaves this call unchecked. CDR1 MGHRA and CDR2 YSYEKL come from the germline V gene. The CDR3 spans 17 residues. CDR3 sequence reads: CASSQVRKLAATGELFF.

The CDR3 protein is CASSYSRGNGYTF. V usage is TRBV12-3 or TRBV12-4 and J usage is TRBJ1-2; there is no DNA to check the TCRdb D call of TRBD1. The CDR3 consists of 13 residues.

The V call is TRBV6-5, the J call TRBJ2-1; TCRdb's D call, TRBD1, is unchecked because there is no DNA. Germline lookup yields CDR1 MNHEY and CDR2 SVGAGI. This CDR3 region has 14 residues. The CDR3 reads CASGIRNPGQQQFF.

The chain recombines TRBV20-1 with TRBJ2-7; TCRdb designates TRBD2, a call that cannot be tested without DNA. CDR1 is DFQATT and CDR2 is SNEGSKA in the germline V gene (reference sequence). The length of the CDR3 is 14 residues. CDR3 region: CSARARDSIYEQYF.

The chain links TRBV20-1 to TRBJ2-1; TCRdb outputs TRBD1, but without DNA this stays unchecked. The CDR3 is made up of 14 amino acids. Per germline, CDR1 DFQATT and CDR2 SNEGSKA (reference sequence). The CDR3 loop is CSASGGQGYHEQFF.

V usage is TRBV5-1 and J usage is TRBJ1-2. There are 14 residues in the CDR3. Germline lookup yields CDR1 SGHRS and CDR2 YFSETQ. CDR3 region: CASSLGVQAYGYTF.

The chain combines TRBV10-3 with TRBJ2-2; without DNA, the TCRdb call of TRBD1 cannot be checked. The CDR3 totals 15 residues. From germline, CDR1 is ENHRY and CDR2 SYGVKD. The CDR3 sequence: CAISGRDTGTGELFF.

The chain joins TRBV4-1 to TRBJ2-7; TCRdb reports TRBD1, a call that lacks DNA to check it against. The CDR3 extends over 15 amino acids. Per germline, CDR1 MGHRA and CDR2 YSYEKL. CDR3 loop: CASSHPRSGSYEQYF.

This chain joins TRBV5-6 and TRBJ2-7; the TCRdb call, TRBD1, lacks DNA for checking. Per germline, CDR1 SGHDT and CDR2 YYEEEE. The CDR3 extends over 14 amino acids. The CDR3 sequence: CASSIPGTNNEQYF.

The chain uses TRBV5-1 and TRBJ2-5; TCRdb reports TRBD2, a call that lacks DNA to check it against. CDR1 is SGHRS and CDR2 is YFSETQ in the germline V gene. This CDR3 is 13 amino acids long. CDR3 sequence reads: CATSSGVTETQYF.

The rearrangement joins TRBV6-5 to TRBJ2-2; TCRdb selects TRBD2, and the lack of DNA leaves this call unchecked. The CDR3 contains 20 residues. CDR1 and CDR2 from the germline V gene are MNHEY and SVGAGI. The CDR3 here is CASSYNPSGLQGGVVGELFF.

J is TRBJ2-4 and V is TRBV27. The CDR3 has 15 residues. Germline V gene sequence: CDR1 MNHEY, CDR2 SMNVEV (reference sequence). CDR3 sequence reads: CASSPNGLAKNIQYF.

The chain combines TRBV4-2 with TRBJ2-1. Germline CDR1 is LGHNA and CDR2 is YNFKEQ. The CDR3 is 12 residues long. The CDR3 spells CASSQDLGEQFF.